The following is a TCR beta chain sequence with its context. This sample is part of a study of blood T cell repertoires in COVID-19. Whole-study context: Spain, Italy and the United States supplied samples that represented acute and convalescent COVID-19. From T cells, B-cell-depleted T cells, or PBMCs came the material, which was cDNA or gDNA.

Authors' processing steps: The authors estimated nucleated cell counts from reference gene primer amplification. TCRdb keeps only in-frame clones here, not all; method: immunoSEQ multiplex PCR. The DNA gave D and trimming, while V, J and clone size come from that table. This table has more than 85,000 clones, roughly 85% appearing once. Trimming shortened V by 2 bases and J by 4 bases, and 6 bases separated the two germline ends. Germline CDR1 reads SGHRS; CDR2 reads YFSETQ. The CDR3 consists of 13 residues. The gene calls are TRBV5-1 and TRBJ2-2; no clear D gene. This sequence originates from an elderly woman with acute or convalescent COVID-19. The source material was peripheral blood. The DNA for the CDR3 is TGCGCCAGCAGCTTACAGACCACCGGGGAGCTGTTTTTT. It translates to CASSLQTTGELFF.